This T cell receptor beta chain was retrieved from a study of Graves' ophthalmopathy and Graves' hyperthyroidism. Study-wide results and caveats: Between ophthalmopathy and stable hyperthyroidism, a 13-signature model drew a separation with 85% to 90% sensitivity and around 80% specificity. A majority of expanded thyroid clonotypes exceeding 0.001 frequency were likewise present in blood. Forecasting of ophthalmopathy progression by the model achieved 60% to 71% sensitivity and 72% to 85% specificity.

CDR3 size: 16 residues. CDR1 and CDR2 from the germline V gene are SGHAT and FQNNGV. V lost 5 bases and J lost 0, with 14 bases in between. Amplifying from RNA transcripts, the study obtained TCR beta CDR3 regions. The workflow started with a first-round RT-PCR run with HTBI primers and then moved on to a second-round multiplex PCR. TCRdb reanalysed the multiplex PCR reads using MiXCR and keeps one entry per CDR3 protein. The sample has hundreds of thousands of distinct CDR3 sequences, around 15% seen once. This clonotype was seen repeatedly, ten times or more. Its antigen is currently unknown. The genes are TRBV11-2 and TRBJ2-4, with a weak D call TRBD2 (5 bases). The sequenced sample consisted of blood. This TCR was sampled from a woman in her 30s with Graves' ophthalmopathy. CDR3: CASSTPGEIAKNIQYF. Here the CDR3 DNA reads TGTGCCAGCAGCACCCCTGGGGAGATAGCCAAAAACATTCAGTACTTC.